The present entry profiles one TCR beta chain with its context. Its antigen is as yet unknown. TCRdb's copy holds only in-frame clones and misses some; the assay was immunoSEQ multiplex PCR. In the table there are about 100,000 clones, more than 85% of which are singletons. This specimen comes from a study of siplizumab effects on memory and regulatory T cells. Study-wide results and limits: Unstimulated naive T cells seemed to show more diversity than memory cells did, and they also seemed to be among the major contributors to the alloresponse.

The V segment lost 3 bases and the J segment 2 bases; nucleotides outside the gene matches: 5. Per germline, CDR1 SGHRS and CDR2 YFSETQ. This CDR3 has 15 amino acids. The chain recombines TRBV5-1 with TRBJ2-7, with 10 bases aligning to TRBD2. The sample consisted of CD4+ T cells sorted from blood. The origin of this receptor is a human donor in good health. Some clones in this sample may be carry-over from other donors' samples. CDR3 sequence reads: CASSYLSGRTYEQYF. Written as DNA, the CDR3 is TGCGCCAGCAGCTATCTTAGCGGGAGGACCTACGAGCAGTACTTC.